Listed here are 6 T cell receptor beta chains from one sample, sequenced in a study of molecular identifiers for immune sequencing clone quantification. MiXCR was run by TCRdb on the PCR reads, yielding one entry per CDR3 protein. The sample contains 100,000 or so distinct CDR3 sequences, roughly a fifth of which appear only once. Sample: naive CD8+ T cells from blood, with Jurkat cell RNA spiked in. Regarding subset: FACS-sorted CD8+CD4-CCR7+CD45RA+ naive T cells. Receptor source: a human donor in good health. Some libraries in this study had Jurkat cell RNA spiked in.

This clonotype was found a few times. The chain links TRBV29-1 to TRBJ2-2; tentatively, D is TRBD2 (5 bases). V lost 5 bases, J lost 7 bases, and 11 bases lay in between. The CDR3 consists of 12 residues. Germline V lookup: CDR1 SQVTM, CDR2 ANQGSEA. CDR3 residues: CSVRGSGGELFF. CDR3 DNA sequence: TGCAGCGTTCGGGGAAGTGGCGGGGAGCTGTTTTTT.

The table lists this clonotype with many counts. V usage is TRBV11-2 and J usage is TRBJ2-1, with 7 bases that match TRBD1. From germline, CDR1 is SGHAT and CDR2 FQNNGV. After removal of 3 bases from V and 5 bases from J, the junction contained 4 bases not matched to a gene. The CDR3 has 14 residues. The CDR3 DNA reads TGTGCCAGCAGCTTCGGGGACAGTGACAATGAGCAGTTCTTC. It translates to CASSFGDSDNEQFF.

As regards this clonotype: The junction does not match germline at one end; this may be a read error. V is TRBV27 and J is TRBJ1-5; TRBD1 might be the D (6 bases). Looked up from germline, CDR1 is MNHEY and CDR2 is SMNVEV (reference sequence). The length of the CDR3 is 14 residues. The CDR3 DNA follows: TGTGCCGGCAGTTGGGGGCCGAACAATCAGCCCCAGCATTTT. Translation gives CAGSWGPNNQPQHF.

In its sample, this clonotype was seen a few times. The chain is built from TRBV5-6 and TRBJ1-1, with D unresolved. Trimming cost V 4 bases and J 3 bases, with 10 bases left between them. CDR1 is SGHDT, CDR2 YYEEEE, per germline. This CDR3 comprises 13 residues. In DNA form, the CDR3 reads TGTGCCAGCAGCCGGAGCACCTACACTGAAGCTTTCTTT. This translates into CASSRSTYTEAFF.

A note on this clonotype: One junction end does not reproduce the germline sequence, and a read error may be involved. The CDR3 loop is CASSQDRRTTNGKLFF. In DNA, the CDR3 is TGTGCCAGCAGCCAAGATCGAAGGACAACTAATGGAAAACTGTTTTTT. This chain connects TRBV4-2 to TRBJ1-4, with D tentatively TRBD1 (5 bases). The CDR3 totals 16 residues. Germline values: CDR1 LGHNA, CDR2 YNFKEQ.

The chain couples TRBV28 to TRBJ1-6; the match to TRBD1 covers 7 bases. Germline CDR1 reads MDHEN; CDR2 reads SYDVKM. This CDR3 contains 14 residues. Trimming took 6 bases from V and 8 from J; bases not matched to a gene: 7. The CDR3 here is CASRHRDSYSPLHF. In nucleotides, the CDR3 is TGTGCCAGCAGGCACCGGGACAGCTATTCACCCCTCCACTTT. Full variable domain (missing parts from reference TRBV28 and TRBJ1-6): DVKVTQSSRYLVKRTGEKVFLECVQDMDHENMFWYRQDPGLGLRLIYFSYDVKMKEKGDIPEGYSVSREKKERFSLILESASTNQTSMYLCASRHRDSYSPLHFGNGTRLTVT.